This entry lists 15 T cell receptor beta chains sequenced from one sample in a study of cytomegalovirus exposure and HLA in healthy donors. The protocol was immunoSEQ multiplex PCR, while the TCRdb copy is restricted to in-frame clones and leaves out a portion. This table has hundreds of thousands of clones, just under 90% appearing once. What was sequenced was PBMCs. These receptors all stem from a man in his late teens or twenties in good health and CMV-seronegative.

CDR3: CASSQVVGRDMDGYTF. The DNA for the CDR3 is TGCGCCAGCAGCCAAGTGGTGGGCAGGGACATGGATGGCTACACCTTC. This sequence joins TRBV4-3 and TRBJ1-2; tentatively, D is TRBD1 (6 bases). Trimming stripped 1 base from V and 6 bases from J, with 18 bases between. The CDR3 covers 16 residues. Germline V gene data show CDR1 as LGHNA and CDR2 as YSLEER.

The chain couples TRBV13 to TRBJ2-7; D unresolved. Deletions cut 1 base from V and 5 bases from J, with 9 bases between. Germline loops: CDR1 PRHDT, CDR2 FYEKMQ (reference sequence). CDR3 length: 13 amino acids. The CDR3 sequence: CASSLEAAHEQYF. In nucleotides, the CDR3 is TGTGCCAGCAGCTTAGAGGCGGCCCACGAGCAGTACTTC.

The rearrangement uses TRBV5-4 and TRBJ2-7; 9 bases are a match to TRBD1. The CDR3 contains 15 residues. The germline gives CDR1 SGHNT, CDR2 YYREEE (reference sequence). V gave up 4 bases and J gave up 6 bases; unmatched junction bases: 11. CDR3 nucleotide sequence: TGTGCCAGCAGCGAGGACCGGGACAGGGCAGGCGAGCAGTACTTC. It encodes CASSEDRDRAGEQYF.

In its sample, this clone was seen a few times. This CDR3 reads CASSSTSGGETQYF. CDR3 nucleotides: TGCGCCAGCAGCTCCACTAGCGGGGGAGAGACCCAGTACTTC. This chain joins TRBV5-1 and TRBJ2-5; 11 bases agree with TRBD2. This CDR3 is built from 14 residues. V shed 3 bases, J shed 4 bases, and the junction held 2 bases outside the gene matches. Germline values: CDR1 SGHRS, CDR2 YFSETQ.

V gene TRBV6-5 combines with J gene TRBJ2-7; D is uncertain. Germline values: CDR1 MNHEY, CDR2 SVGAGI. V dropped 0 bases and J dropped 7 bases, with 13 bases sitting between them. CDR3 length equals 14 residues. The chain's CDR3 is CASSYSFRIREQYF. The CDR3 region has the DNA TGTGCCAGCAGTTACTCGTTCCGCATACGGGAGCAGTACTTC.

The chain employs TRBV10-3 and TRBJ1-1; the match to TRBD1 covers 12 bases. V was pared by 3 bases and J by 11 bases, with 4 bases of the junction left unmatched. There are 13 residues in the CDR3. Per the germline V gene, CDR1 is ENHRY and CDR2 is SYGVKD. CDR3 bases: TGTGCCATCAGTGACCGGGACAGGGGGCGGGCTTTCTTT. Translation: CAISDRDRGRAFF.

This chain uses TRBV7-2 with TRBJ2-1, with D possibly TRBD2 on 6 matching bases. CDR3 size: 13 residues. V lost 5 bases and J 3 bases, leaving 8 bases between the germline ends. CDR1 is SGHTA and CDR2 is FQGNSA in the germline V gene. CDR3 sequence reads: CASSLTSYNEQFF. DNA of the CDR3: TGTGCCAGCAGCCTGACTAGCTACAATGAGCAGTTCTTC.

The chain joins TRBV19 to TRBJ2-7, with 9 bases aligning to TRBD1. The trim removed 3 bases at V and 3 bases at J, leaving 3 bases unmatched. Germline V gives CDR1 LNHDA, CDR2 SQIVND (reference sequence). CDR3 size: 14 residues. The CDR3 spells CASSIRGQGYEQYF. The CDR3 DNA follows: TGTGCCAGTAGTATTAGGGGACAGGGCTACGAGCAGTACTTC.

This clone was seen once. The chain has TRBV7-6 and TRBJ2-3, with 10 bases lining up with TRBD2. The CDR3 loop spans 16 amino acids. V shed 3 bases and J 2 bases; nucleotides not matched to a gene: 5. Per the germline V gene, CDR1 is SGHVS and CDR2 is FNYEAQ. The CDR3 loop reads CASSFRTSGFTDTQYF. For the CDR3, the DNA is TGTGCCAGCAGCTTTCGGACTAGCGGCTTCACAGATACGCAGTATTTT.

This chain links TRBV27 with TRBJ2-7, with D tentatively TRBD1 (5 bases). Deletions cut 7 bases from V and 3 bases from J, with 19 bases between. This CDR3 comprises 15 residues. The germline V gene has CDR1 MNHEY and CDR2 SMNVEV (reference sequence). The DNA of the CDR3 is TGTGCCAGCAACATGACAGAGATAATCGACTACGAGCAGTACTTC. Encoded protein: CASNMTEIIDYEQYF.

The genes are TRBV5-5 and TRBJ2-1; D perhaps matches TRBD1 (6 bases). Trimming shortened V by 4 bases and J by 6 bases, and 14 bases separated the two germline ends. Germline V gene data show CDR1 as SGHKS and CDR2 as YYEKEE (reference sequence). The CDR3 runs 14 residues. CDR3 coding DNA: TGTGCCAGCAGCCAGGGGCCAGACGTCAATGAGCAGTTCTTC. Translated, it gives CASSQGPDVNEQFF.

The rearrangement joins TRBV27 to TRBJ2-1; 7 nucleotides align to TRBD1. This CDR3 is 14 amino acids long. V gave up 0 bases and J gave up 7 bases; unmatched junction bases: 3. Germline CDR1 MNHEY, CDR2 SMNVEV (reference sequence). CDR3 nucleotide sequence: TGTGCCAGCAGTTTATCAGGGGGCTTTAATGAGCAGTTCTTC. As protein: CASSLSGGFNEQFF.

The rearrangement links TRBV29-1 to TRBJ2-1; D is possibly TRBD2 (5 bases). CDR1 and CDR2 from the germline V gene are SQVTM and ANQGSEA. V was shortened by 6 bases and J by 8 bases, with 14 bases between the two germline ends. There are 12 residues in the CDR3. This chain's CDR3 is CSVRKYGDEQFF. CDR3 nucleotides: TGCAGCGTACGAAAATACGGGGATGAGCAGTTCTTC.

CDR3 sequence reads: CASSPYAGFGAKNIQYF. CDR3 DNA sequence: TGTGCCAGCAGCCCCTACGCGGGGTTTGGAGCCAAAAACATTCAGTACTTC. The genes are TRBV7-2 and TRBJ2-4, with D perhaps matching TRBD2 (6 bases). The germline gives CDR1 SGHTA, CDR2 FQGNSA. The CDR3 has 17 residues. Trimming cost V 5 bases and J 0 bases, with 17 bases left between them.

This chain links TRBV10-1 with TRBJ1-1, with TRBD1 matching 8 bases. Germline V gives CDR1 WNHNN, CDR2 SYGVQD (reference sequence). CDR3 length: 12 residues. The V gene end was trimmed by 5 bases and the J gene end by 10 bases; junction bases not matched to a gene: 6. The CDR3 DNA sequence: TGCGCCAGCAGTTCCGGGACAGGATTAGCTTTCTTT. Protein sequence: CASSSGTGLAFF.